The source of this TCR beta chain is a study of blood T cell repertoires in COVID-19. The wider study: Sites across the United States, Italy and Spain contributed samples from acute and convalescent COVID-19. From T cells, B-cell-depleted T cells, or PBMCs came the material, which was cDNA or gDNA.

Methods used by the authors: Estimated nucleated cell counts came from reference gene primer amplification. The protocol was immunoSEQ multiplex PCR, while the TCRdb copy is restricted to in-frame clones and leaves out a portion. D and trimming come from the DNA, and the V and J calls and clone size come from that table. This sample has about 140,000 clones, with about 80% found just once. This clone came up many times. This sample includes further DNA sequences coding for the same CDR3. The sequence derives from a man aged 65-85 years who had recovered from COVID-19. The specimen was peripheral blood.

As DNA, the CDR3 is TGTGCCAGCAGTTACCTAGCGGAGAATCAAGAGACCCAGTACTTC. Its protein product is CASSYLAENQETQYF. The J gene is TRBJ2-5, the V gene TRBV6-2 or TRBV6-3; 7 bases align to TRBD2. The CDR3 has 15 residues. The germline V gene encodes CDR1 MNHEY and CDR2 SVGEGT. The J segment lost 2 bases and the V segment lost 2 bases, leaving 5 bases of the junction unmatched.